The 17 T cell receptor beta chains below all came from one sample that was sequenced in a study of OX40 agonist ivuxolimab in advanced cancers. Sequencing used immunoSEQ multiplex PCR; TCRdb keeps in-frame clones, though not all of them. Of roughly 70,000 clones in the sample, approximately 81% are singletons; the top ten hold roughly 4%. This sample comprised CD4+ or CD8+ T cells sorted from blood, obtained in a trial of the OX40 agonist ivuxolimab. The receptors shown here come from an adult with an advanced solid tumor such as melanoma, head and neck, liver or kidney cancer.

The chain employs TRBV19 and TRBJ2-6; 7 positions agree with TRBD2. Germline V gene sequence: CDR1 LNHDA, CDR2 SQIVND (reference sequence). Germline trimming cut 3 bases from V and 2 bases from J; bases unmatched to any gene: 4. The CDR3 runs 16 residues. The CDR3 region is CASSIAGVAGANVLTF. The DNA for the CDR3 is TGTGCCAGTAGTATCGCGGGAGTAGCTGGGGCCAACGTCCTGACTTTC.

The chain couples TRBV18 to TRBJ2-2; no clear D gene. Germline CDR1 is KGHSH and CDR2 is LQKENI. Trimming removed 5 bases at V and 2 bases at J, with 9 bases between. The CDR3 sequence is 14 residues long. CDR3: CASSDARNTGELFF. CDR3 bases: TGTGCCAGCTCAGATGCCAGAAACACCGGGGAGCTGTTTTTT. Full variable domain (outside the CDR3, taken from reference TRBV18 and TRBJ2-2): NAGVMQNPRHLVRRRGQEARLRCSPMKGHSHVYWYRQLPEEGLKFMVYLQKENIIDESGMPKERFSAEFPKEGPSILRIQQVVRGDSAAYFCASSDARNTGELFFGEGSRLTVL.

Concerning this clone itself: Different DNA sequences within this sample yield the same CDR3. This chain connects TRBV6-5 to TRBJ2-7, with 9 bases lining up with TRBD2. The CDR3 spans 14 residues. The trim removed 4 bases at V and 4 bases at J, leaving 5 bases unmatched. Germline V gene sequence: CDR1 MNHEY, CDR2 SVGAGI. The CDR3 is CASSLAGAGYEQYF. In DNA form, the CDR3 reads TGTGCCAGCAGTTTAGCGGGAGCGGGGTACGAGCAGTACTTC.

The rearrangement uses TRBV19 and TRBJ1-4; 7 bases map to TRBD1. The CDR3 length is 15 residues. Per germline, CDR1 LNHDA and CDR2 SQIVND (reference sequence). V lost 5 bases and J lost 4; bases outside the gene matches: 7. This chain's CDR3 is CASSFLRQGNEKLFF. The CDR3 DNA sequence: TGTGCCAGTAGTTTCCTACGACAGGGTAATGAAAAACTGTTTTTT.

V usage is TRBV28 and J usage is TRBJ2-1; TRBD2 is a possible D gene (5 bases). Looked up from germline, CDR1 is MDHEN and CDR2 is SYDVKM. V gave up 3 bases and J gave up 5 bases, with 20 bases separating them. The CDR3 spans 17 residues. This CDR3 reads CASSLPRRAGNNNEQFF. CDR3 nucleotide sequence: TGTGCCAGCAGTTTGCCCCGGCGGGCAGGTAATAACAATGAGCAGTTCTTC.

The chain combines TRBV11-1 with TRBJ1-3; a possible D gene is TRBD1 (6 bases). This CDR3 is 15 amino acids long. Trimming removed 3 bases from V and 0 bases from J, with 9 bases in between. Germline-derived CDR1 and CDR2 are SGHAT and FQDESV (reference sequence). The CDR3 bases are TGTGCCAGCAGCTTGGGACAAAGCTCTGGAAACACCATATATTTT. Amino acids: CASSLGQSSGNTIYF.

The J gene is TRBJ1-4, the V gene TRBV15; 9 nucleotides agree with TRBD1. Germline CDR1 and CDR2: LNHNV and YYDKDF (reference sequence). There are 15 residues in the CDR3. The V and J ends lost 3 bases and 4 bases, in that order; junction bases with no gene match: 3. The CDR3 loop reads CATSSGTGYNEKLFF. The CDR3 DNA reads as TGTGCCACCAGCAGTGGGACAGGGTATAATGAAAAACTGTTTTTT.

The genes are TRBV4-1 and TRBJ2-7, with unresolved D. V dropped 1 base and J dropped 4 bases, with 20 bases sitting between them. The CDR3 runs 17 residues. CDR1 and CDR2 (germline): MGHRA, YSYEKL. The CDR3: CASSQVNFIGARYEQYF. CDR3 nucleotides: TGCGCCAGCAGCCAAGTTAACTTCATAGGAGCAAGATACGAGCAGTACTTC.

This clone has a single count. The rearrangement joins TRBV9 to TRBJ1-2; TRBD1 matches at 8 bases. The CDR3 loop spans 13 amino acids. Germline V gene lookup returns CDR1 SGDLS and CDR2 YYNGEE. J lost 2 bases, V lost 4 bases, and 1 base had no gene match. The CDR3 sequence is CASSRTGNYGYTF. The CDR3 nucleotides read TGTGCCAGCAGCCGGACAGGGAACTATGGCTACACCTTC.

This chain uses TRBV5-1 with TRBJ1-4; D ambiguous. With 0 bases removed from V and 2 bases from J, the gap between germline ends came to 8 bases. Germline assignment: CDR1 SGHRS and CDR2 YFSETQ. The CDR3 spans 15 residues. CDR3 in DNA: TGCGCCAGCAGCTTGGTCGACGGGACTAATGAAAAACTGTTTTTT. Amino acid sequence: CASSLVDGTNEKLFF.

The rearrangement uses TRBV20-1 and TRBJ2-3, with TRBD1 matching 7 bases. CDR1 and CDR2 from the germline V gene are DFQATT and SNEGSKA (reference sequence). The J segment lost 12 bases and the V segment lost 5 bases, leaving 8 bases of the junction unmatched. This CDR3 has 11 amino acids. The CDR3 protein is CSARPGQNQYF. The CDR3 DNA follows: TGCAGTGCTCGACCGGGACAGAACCAGTATTTT.

The chain has TRBV6-5 and TRBJ1-2, with D possibly matching TRBD1 (6 bases). Germline assignment: CDR1 MNHEY and CDR2 SVGAGI. V was shortened by 2 bases and J by 4 bases, with 11 bases between the two germline ends. This CDR3 contains 14 residues. CDR3 sequence reads: CASSYAQGSYGYTF. The CDR3 region has the DNA TGTGCCAGCAGTTACGCACAGGGAAGCTATGGCTACACCTTC.

This sequence joins TRBV6-5 and TRBJ2-7; a possible D gene is TRBD2 (5 bases). Trimming took 1 base from V and 7 from J, leaving 11 bases between them. The CDR3 loop spans 13 amino acids. CDR1 is MNHEY and CDR2 is SVGAGI in the germline V gene. The CDR3 coding sequence is TGTGCCAGCAGTTACTTGGCGTCGGGGGAGCAGTACTTC. Protein: CASSYLASGEQYF.

The rearrangement links TRBV6-6 to TRBJ1-5; D not resolved. The V gene lost 2 bases and the J gene lost 4 bases, with 6 bases spanning the gap. The CDR3 sequence is 13 residues long. Germline assignment: CDR1 MNHNY and CDR2 SVGAGI (reference sequence). This chain's CDR3 is CASSYGLNQPQHF. In DNA form, the CDR3 reads TGTGCCAGCAGTTACGGTCTAAATCAGCCCCAGCATTTT.

This chain uses TRBV19 with TRBJ2-7; 9 bases align to TRBD1. With 4 bases clipped from V and 5 bases from J, the junction kept 9 bases outside the gene matches. The CDR3 spans 15 residues. The germline gives CDR1 LNHDA, CDR2 SQIVND (reference sequence). The CDR3 sequence is CASSTRTGVFDEQYF. CDR3 nucleotide sequence: TGTGCCAGTAGTACAAGGACAGGGGTATTCGACGAGCAGTACTTC.

The CDR3 loop is CASSTQRGARADTQYF. CDR3 coding DNA: TGTGCCAGCAGCACCCAGAGAGGGGCAAGGGCAGATACGCAGTATTTT. The chain links TRBV9 to TRBJ2-3; D might be TRBD1 or TRBD2, each matching 5 bases. The germline V gene encodes CDR1 SGDLS and CDR2 YYNGEE. The CDR3 extends over 16 amino acids. V lost 4 bases and J 4 bases, leaving 19 bases between the germline ends.

The count of this clone is one. DNA of the CDR3: TGTGCCAGCAGAATGACAGGGTCAGAGACCCAGTACTTC. Protein product: CASRMTGSETQYF. The rearrangement joins TRBV6-5 to TRBJ2-5; 7 bases are shared with TRBD1. Per the germline V gene, CDR1 is MNHEY and CDR2 is SVGAGI. CDR3 length equals 13 residues. V trimming: 6 bases; J trimming: 4 bases; junction bases outside the gene matches: 5.